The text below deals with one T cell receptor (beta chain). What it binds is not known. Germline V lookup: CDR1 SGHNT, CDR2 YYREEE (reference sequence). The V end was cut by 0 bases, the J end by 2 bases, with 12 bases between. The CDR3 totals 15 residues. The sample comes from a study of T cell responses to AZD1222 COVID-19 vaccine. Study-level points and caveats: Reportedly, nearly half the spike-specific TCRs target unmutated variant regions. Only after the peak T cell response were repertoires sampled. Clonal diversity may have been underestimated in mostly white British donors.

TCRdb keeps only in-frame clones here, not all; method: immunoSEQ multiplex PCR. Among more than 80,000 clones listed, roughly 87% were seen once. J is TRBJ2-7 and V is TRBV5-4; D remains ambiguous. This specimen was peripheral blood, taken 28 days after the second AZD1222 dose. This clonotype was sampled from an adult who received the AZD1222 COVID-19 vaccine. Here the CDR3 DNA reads TGTGCCAGCAGCTTGGCTCCCAGGCCCCCCTACGAGCAGTACTTC. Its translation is CASSLAPRPPYEQYF.